The rows below give T cell receptor beta chains drawn from one sample of a study of CD8 T cells in ankylosing spondylitis. From the 5' RACE reads, TCRdb called clonotypes with MiXCR, one entry per CDR3 protein. The sample includes approximately 520,000 distinct CDR3 sequences, about 5.2% of them seen just once. Sequenced: blood, either unsorted or a sorted T cell fraction (not recorded which). These receptors were obtained from a male donor with ankylosing spondylitis. CDR3s include the opening cysteine and the closing phenylalanine or tryptophan. The D gene is left open where the match is weak. Clone size appears in some rows only: once, few, many, or a class for an expanded clone.

CDR3nt: TGTGCCAGCAGTTTAGGACAGGCGATGGGCAATGAGCAGTTCTTC; CDR3aa: CASSLGQAMGNEQFF; j_gene: TRBJ2-1; len: 15; v_gene: TRBV5-5; d_gene: TRBD1; abundance: few
CDR3nt: TGCAGCGTTGTGTTCCGCTACGAGCAGTACTTC; CDR3aa: CSVVFRYEQYF; j_gene: TRBJ2-7; len: 11; v_gene: TRBV29-1; d_gene: -; abundance: many
CDR3nt: TGCGCCAGCAGCTTCGGGGTAGCCAATGAGCAGTTCTTC; CDR3aa: CASSFGVANEQFF; j_gene: TRBJ2-1; len: 13; v_gene: TRBV5-1; d_gene: -; abundance: -
CDR3nt: TGTGCCAGCAGTGGAGGGGGCAAAGAGACCCAGTACTTC; CDR3aa: CASSGGGKETQYF; j_gene: TRBJ2-5; len: 13; v_gene: TRBV6-1; d_gene: TRBD1; abundance: few
CDR3nt: TGCGCCAGCAGCCAAGATTCGGGGGGGATTGGAACCTACGAGCAGTACTTC; CDR3aa: CASSQDSGGIGTYEQYF; j_gene: TRBJ2-7; len: 17; v_gene: TRBV5-1; d_gene: TRBD2; abundance: many
CDR3nt: TGTGCCACCAGCGAGGGACTAACTACGGAGACCCAGTACTTC; CDR3aa: CATSEGLTTETQYF; j_gene: TRBJ2-5; len: 14; v_gene: TRBV15; d_gene: TRBD2; abundance: -
CDR3nt: TGTGCCAGCAGTGATCGCAGCGGCCGGCTCAGCTATGGCTACACCTTC; CDR3aa: CASSDRSGRLSYGYTF; j_gene: TRBJ1-2; len: 16; v_gene: TRBV2; d_gene: -; abundance: -
CDR3nt: TGTGCCAGCAGTTCTGACGGCCTTCAGTACTTC; CDR3aa: CASSSDGLQYF; j_gene: TRBJ2-7; len: 11; v_gene: TRBV6-5; d_gene: -; abundance: many
CDR3nt: TGCAGCGATGGACAGGCGCAAGAGACCCAGTACTTC; CDR3aa: CSDGQAQETQYF; j_gene: TRBJ2-5; len: 12; v_gene: TRBV29-1; d_gene: TRBD1; abundance: -
CDR3nt: TGTGCCAGCGCCGAGGGCTCTGGGGCCAACGTCCTGACTTTC; CDR3aa: CASAEGSGANVLTF; j_gene: TRBJ2-6; len: 14; v_gene: TRBV9; d_gene: -; abundance: -
CDR3nt: TGTGCCAGCAGCGCAAGACAGGGGTTCGTATTCGAGCAGTACTTC; CDR3aa: CASSARQGFVFEQYF; j_gene: TRBJ2-7; len: 15; v_gene: TRBV7-2; d_gene: TRBD1; abundance: many
CDR3nt: TGTGCCACCAGCTCTCTGACAGGCTGGGGCACTGAAGCTTTCTTT; CDR3aa: CATSSLTGWGTEAFF; j_gene: TRBJ1-1; len: 15; v_gene: TRBV15; d_gene: -; abundance: few
CDR3nt: TGCAGTGGGACAGGGGAGGGCTATGGCTACACCTTC; CDR3aa: CSGTGEGYGYTF; j_gene: TRBJ1-2; len: 12; v_gene: TRBV20-1; d_gene: TRBD1; abundance: many
CDR3nt: TGTGCCAGCAGCTTAGCGCAGGGAATCCTAGCCAAAAACATTCAGTACTTC; CDR3aa: CASSLAQGILAKNIQYF; j_gene: TRBJ2-4; len: 17; v_gene: TRBV7-9; d_gene: -; abundance: -
CDR3nt: TGCAGTGCTAGCTCTGGGACCCACGAGCAGTACTTC; CDR3aa: CSASSGTHEQYF; j_gene: TRBJ2-7; len: 12; v_gene: TRBV20-1; d_gene: -; abundance: many
CDR3nt: TGCGCCAGCAGGGGACTGAGCTCTGGGGCCAACGTCCTGACTTTC; CDR3aa: CASRGLSSGANVLTF; j_gene: TRBJ2-6; len: 15; v_gene: TRBV5-1; d_gene: -; abundance: many
CDR3nt: TGCGCCAGCAGCTTGGTGACAGGGGAATCCTATAATTCACCCCTCCACTTT; CDR3aa: CASSLVTGESYNSPLHF; j_gene: TRBJ1-6; len: 17; v_gene: TRBV5-1; d_gene: TRBD1; abundance: few
CDR3nt: TGTGCCAGCAGTCCGGGACAGTGGAGGAGTCAGCCCCAGCATTTT; CDR3aa: CASSPGQWRSQPQHF; j_gene: TRBJ1-5; len: 15; v_gene: TRBV6-2/TRBV6-3; d_gene: TRBD1; abundance: many
CDR3nt: TGCGCCAGCAGTAAAGACAGCCTCGAACGGTCACCCCTCCACTTT; CDR3aa: CASSKDSLERSPLHF; j_gene: TRBJ1-6; len: 15; v_gene: TRBV5-1; d_gene: -; abundance: few
CDR3nt: TGTGCCAGCAGTCACACTACGGAGACCCAGTACTTC; CDR3aa: CASSHTTETQYF; j_gene: TRBJ2-5; len: 12; v_gene: TRBV6-2/TRBV6-3; d_gene: -; abundance: many
CDR3nt: TGTGCCAGCAGCCAAGAGGCGGGGGGATACACTGAAGCTTTCTTT; CDR3aa: CASSQEAGGYTEAFF; j_gene: TRBJ1-1; len: 15; v_gene: TRBV4-2; d_gene: -; abundance: few
CDR3nt: TGCGCCAGCAGCTTCCGAACGGATAATTCACCCCTCCACTTT; CDR3aa: CASSFRTDNSPLHF; j_gene: TRBJ1-6; len: 14; v_gene: TRBV5-1; d_gene: -; abundance: many
CDR3nt: TGCAGTGCCCCAAAGGCGGCGGGGGGCCTCTCTGGGGCCAACGTCCTGACTTTC; CDR3aa: CSAPKAAGGLSGANVLTF; j_gene: TRBJ2-6; len: 18; v_gene: TRBV20-1; d_gene: TRBD2; abundance: -
CDR3nt: TGTGCCAGCAGTGCTTCCCCCGGGGTTTACGAGCAGTACTTC; CDR3aa: CASSASPGVYEQYF; j_gene: TRBJ2-7; len: 14; v_gene: TRBV6-1; d_gene: -; abundance: many
CDR3nt: TGTGCCAGCAGTGAGGGGGGGATGGGACGGTATAGCAATCAGCCCCAGCATTTT; CDR3aa: CASSEGGMGRYSNQPQHF; j_gene: TRBJ1-5; len: 18; v_gene: TRBV6-4; d_gene: -; abundance: -
CDR3nt: TGTGCCAGCACGGAAGTCGCTAGGGGCCACGAGACCCAGTACTTC; CDR3aa: CASTEVARGHETQYF; j_gene: TRBJ2-5; len: 15; v_gene: TRBV7-2; d_gene: -; abundance: -
CDR3nt: TGTGCCAGCAGCCGGGCTGATGTAGCTTTCTTT; CDR3aa: CASSRADVAFF; j_gene: TRBJ1-1; len: 11; v_gene: TRBV7-8; d_gene: -; abundance: -
CDR3nt: TGCGCCAGCACCCTAGGGGGCGAGTCGAGCGGCTACACCTTC; CDR3aa: CASTLGGESSGYTF; j_gene: TRBJ1-2; len: 14; v_gene: TRBV5-1; d_gene: TRBD1; abundance: many
CDR3nt: TGTGCCAGCAGCACCCGGACTAGCGGGGGGCCGCAGTACTTC; CDR3aa: CASSTRTSGGPQYF; j_gene: TRBJ2-7; len: 14; v_gene: TRBV7-2; d_gene: TRBD2; abundance: many
CDR3nt: TGTGCCAGCAGCTCACACAGGGGAGAGGGGACTGAAGCTTTCTTT; CDR3aa: CASSSHRGEGTEAFF; j_gene: TRBJ1-1; len: 15; v_gene: TRBV11-2; d_gene: TRBD1; abundance: many
CDR3nt: TGTGCCAGCAGTTTATATAGGGGTTTCTCCGAGCAGTACTTC; CDR3aa: CASSLYRGFSEQYF; j_gene: TRBJ2-7; len: 14; v_gene: TRBV28; d_gene: -; abundance: many
CDR3nt: TGTGCCAGCAGCTTTCTCTGGGGGGCGGACAACTATGGCTACACCTTC; CDR3aa: CASSFLWGADNYGYTF; j_gene: TRBJ1-2; len: 16; v_gene: TRBV7-2; d_gene: -; abundance: many
CDR3nt: TGCGCCAGCAGCCTTGAGGGAACAGGGGTGGGCACCGGGGAGCTGTTTTTT; CDR3aa: CASSLEGTGVGTGELFF; j_gene: TRBJ2-2; len: 17; v_gene: TRBV4-1; d_gene: TRBD1; abundance: many
CDR3nt: TGTGCCAGCAGTTTAGGCGAGAGTTATAATTCACCCCTCCACTTT; CDR3aa: CASSLGESYNSPLHF; j_gene: TRBJ1-6; len: 15; v_gene: TRBV28; d_gene: -; abundance: few
CDR3nt: TGTGCCAGCAGCGAAACAGGGGCCCATGAAAAACTGTTTTTT; CDR3aa: CASSETGAHEKLFF; j_gene: TRBJ1-4; len: 14; v_gene: TRBV9; d_gene: TRBD1; abundance: -
CDR3nt: TGCGCCAGCAGCTCCCGACTAGCGGGGGGGGCCGGGGAGCTGTTTTTT; CDR3aa: CASSSRLAGGAGELFF; j_gene: TRBJ2-2; len: 16; v_gene: TRBV5-1; d_gene: TRBD2; abundance: few
CDR3nt: TGCAGTGCTAGAAACCCGAATTACAATGAGCAGTTCTTC; CDR3aa: CSARNPNYNEQFF; j_gene: TRBJ2-1; len: 13; v_gene: TRBV20-1; d_gene: -; abundance: many
CDR3nt: TGTGCCAGCAGTGAAACTCGGGCTGCAGCGGGAAAACTGTTTTTT; CDR3aa: CASSETRAAAGKLFF; j_gene: TRBJ1-4; len: 15; v_gene: TRBV2; d_gene: -; abundance: many